The T cell receptor (beta chain) under discussion was sequenced for a study of blood T cell repertoires in COVID-19 (TCRdb year 2020). Study-wide context: Collaborator samples came from the United States, Italy and Spain and covered acute and convalescent phases of COVID-19. The material from the prospective study consisted of cDNA or gDNA derived from T cells, B-cell-depleted T cells, or PBMCs. Deeply sampled blood TCRbeta repertoires from subjects exposed to, actively infected with, or recovered from COVID-19 were included in the dataset. The repertoires were released in a freely available public database intended as a resource for research on the immune response to SARS-CoV-2. The samples were drawn from the first 160 participants of the ongoing ImmuneRACE study and from 1,254 subjects provided by 6 global collaborators. A de-identified subject ID, COVID-19 status, age in years and sex were almost always included in the sample metadata. Where available, HLA class I and class II types were obtained from metadata supplied by the sample provider rather than from assay-based typing. Broader findings and caveats from the paper: The quantity of clinical and demographic metadata differed by source and by participant and was supplied without curation.

The immunoSEQ Assay, a bias-controlled multiplex PCR, was used to amplify TCRbeta CDR3 regions from genomic DNA. Per the source publication's procedure: Within the assay, amplification of reference gene primers was used to estimate how many nucleated cells each sample contained. To quantify the absolute abundance of each unique TCRbeta CDR3 rearrangement, sequence reads were collapsed and filtered. For each sample, productive Simpson clonality was calculated as the square root of Simpson's diversity index across productive rearrangements. TCRdb took this table from immuneACCESS and kept in-frame rearrangements with V and J called. Such tables lack part of the clones; where checked against another copy, unresolved V genes explain under half of the gap, and the rest is unexplained. The DNA was the basis for D and trimming; V, J and clone size are from that table. The sample table lists some 310,000 clones, roughly 87% of them with a count of one. Of the sample, 1% is held by the ten largest clones.

Whole blood was collected in K2EDTA tubes by collaborating institutions according to the institutions' own protocols. Collaborator samples were shipped for TCRbeta analysis as frozen whole blood, isolated PBMCs, or DNA extracted from either sample type. About this clone itself: The antigen it binds to is not known. Within one base of it there is no much larger clone, and no base qualities were kept. Other DNA sequences in this sample translate to the same CDR3.

The clonotype comes from a man aged 50-60 years with active or convalescent COVID-19. What was sequenced was peripheral blood.

In nucleotides, the sequence is TGTGCCAGCAGTGACGAGGGCTACGAGCAGTACTTC. It specifies CASSDEGYEQYF. Recombination linked TRBV2 to TRBJ2-7; TRBD2 is perhaps the D gene, given 5 matching bases. The cysteine opens and the phenylalanine closes a CDR3 of 12 amino acids. Just the 36-base CDR3 DNA is kept, in frame starting at base 1. The germline V gene gives CDR1 as SNHLY and CDR2 as FYNNEI. V sheds 3 bases and J sheds 3 bases, leaving 6 bases between their ends. The variable domain in full, with residues beyond the CDR3 obtained from the reference TRBV2 and TRBJ2-7 genes, is EPEVTQTPSHQVTQMGQEVILRCVPISNHLYFYWYRQILGQKVEFLVSFYNNEISEKSEIFDDQFSVERPDGSNFTLKIRSTKLEDSAMYFCASSDEGYEQYFGPGTRLTVT.